Listed here are 20 T cell receptor beta chains from one sample, sequenced in a study of cytomegalovirus exposure and HLA in healthy donors. Primers for the PCR totalled 60 Vbeta and 13 Jbeta. TCRdb's copy holds only in-frame clones and misses some; the assay was immunoSEQ multiplex PCR. Of 140,000 to 150,000 clones in the sample, about three quarters were seen once. Sequenced sample: PBMCs. Source of these receptors: a male donor in good health and CMV-seronegative.

This sequence joins TRBV4-3 and TRBJ2-3; 9 bases align to TRBD2. The length of the CDR3 is 17 residues. The germline V gene encodes CDR1 LGHNA and CDR2 YSLEER. V was pared by 1 base and J by 4 bases, with 9 bases of the junction left unmatched. The DNA for the CDR3 is TGCGCCAGCAGCCAAGGCGGGGGGGCCGTCTCGGCAGATACGCAGTATTTT. As protein: CASSQGGGAVSADTQYF.

The rearrangement joins TRBV5-1 to TRBJ1-1, with a possible D match to TRBD1 (6 bases). V lost 0 bases to trimming and J lost 6 bases, with 12 bases between them. From germline, CDR1 is SGHRS and CDR2 YFSETQ. The CDR3 contains 14 residues. The CDR3 sequence: CASSLATGWAEAFF. The CDR3 DNA is TGCGCCAGCAGCTTGGCTACAGGGTGGGCTGAAGCTTTCTTT.

There are a few counts of this clone. The chain uses TRBV19 and TRBJ2-5; 8 positions match TRBD1. Per germline, CDR1 LNHDA and CDR2 SQIVND (reference sequence). V was pared by 8 bases and J by 2 bases, with 13 bases of the junction left unmatched. This CDR3 spans 16 amino acids. The chain's CDR3 is CASSQGATPGQETQYF. The CDR3 DNA reads TGTGCCAGTTCCCAGGGGGCGACCCCGGGACAAGAGACCCAGTACTTC.

This sequence joins TRBV27 and TRBJ1-1; TRBD1 is a possible D gene (5 bases). CDR3 size: 20 residues. From germline, CDR1 is MNHEY and CDR2 SMNVEV (reference sequence). V shed 1 base and J shed 0 bases, with 24 bases lying between them. CDR3 amino acids: CASSLLGVPRTRLMNTEAFF. The CDR3 DNA reads TGTGCCAGCAGTTTATTAGGGGTTCCTAGAACCCGTCTCATGAACACTGAAGCTTTCTTT.

The count of this clone is one. The V call is TRBV10-3, the J call TRBJ2-5; 7 bases align to TRBD1. Unmatched junction bases numbered 10, after V lost 6 bases and J lost 0 bases. Germline V gene sequence: CDR1 ENHRY, CDR2 SYGVKD. The CDR3 runs 16 residues. CDR3: CAISKTGTDYQETQYF. The CDR3 DNA is TGTGCCATCAGCAAAACCGGGACAGACTACCAAGAGACCCAGTACTTC.

The J gene is TRBJ2-7, the V gene TRBV6-6; TRBD1 matches at 8 bases. Germline V lookup: CDR1 MNHNY, CDR2 SVGAGI (reference sequence). J gave up 4 bases and V 5 bases, and 4 bases lay outside the gene matches. This CDR3 has 13 residues. The DNA for the CDR3 is TGTGCCAGCAGTCTGGGACAGGTGTACGAGCAGTACTTC. Translation: CASSLGQVYEQYF.

This sequence joins TRBV11-2 and TRBJ2-7; 8 bases align to TRBD1. The V segment lost 1 base and the J segment 3 bases; nucleotides outside the gene matches: 14. The germline CDR1 and CDR2 sequences are SGHAT and FQNNGV. The length of the CDR3 is 18 residues. The CDR3 loop reads CASSLAPDRAWGSYEQYF. In nucleotides, the CDR3 is TGTGCCAGCAGCTTAGCCCCGGACAGGGCATGGGGGAGCTACGAGCAGTACTTC.

To note about this clone: The junction shows a germline mismatch at one end, possibly a read error. The genes are TRBV10-1 and TRBJ2-7, with D possibly TRBD2 on 6 matching bases. The CDR3 contains 10 residues. CDR1 is WNHNN, CDR2 SYGVQD, per germline (reference sequence). The CDR3 spells CASSDGAGNF. The CDR3 DNA sequence: TGCGCCAGCAGTGACGGGGCGGGGAACTTC.

This chain joins TRBV12-5 and TRBJ2-3; D possibly corresponds to TRBD2 (6 bases). With 5 bases removed from V and 6 bases from J, the gap between germline ends came to 12 bases. CDR3 length equals 13 residues. The germline V gene has CDR1 LGHNT and CDR2 FRNRAP. The CDR3 spells CASGVAGRDTQYF. The DNA for the CDR3 is TGTGCTAGTGGTGTGGCGGGAAGGGATACGCAGTATTTT.

The CDR3 nucleotides are TGTGCCAGCACCGTGACTAGCGGCTATTACAATGAGCAGTTCTTC. This codes for CASTVTSGYYNEQFF. V is TRBV7-2 and J is TRBJ2-1; 9 bases match TRBD2. The CDR3 consists of 15 residues. The V and J ends lost 7 bases and 4 bases, in that order; junction bases with no gene match: 8. CDR1 is SGHTA and CDR2 is FQGNSA in the germline V gene.

CDR3 DNA sequence: TGTGCCAGCAGCCTTGCCTTAACAGAAAACATTCAGTACTTC. Translation gives CASSLALTENIQYF. This chain joins TRBV14 and TRBJ2-4; D call uncertain. The V end lost 4 bases, the J end lost 5 bases, and 12 bases lay between the germline ends. This CDR3 contains 14 residues. Germline V lookup: CDR1 SGHDN, CDR2 FVKESK. Complete variable domain (other parts from reference TRBV14 and TRBJ2-4): EAGVTQFPSHSVIEKGQTVTLRCDPISGHDNLYWYRRVMGKEIKFLLHFVKESKQDESGMPNNRFLAERTGGTYSTLKVQPAELEDSGVYFCASSLALTENIQYFGAGTRLSVL.

This chain's CDR3 is CASSLTGGIYEQYF. DNA for the CDR3: TGTGCCAGCAGTTTGACAGGGGGCATCTACGAGCAGTACTTC. The V call is TRBV27, the J call TRBJ2-7; 10 bases map to TRBD1. CDR1 is MNHEY and CDR2 is SMNVEV in the germline V gene (reference sequence). The CDR3 spans 14 residues. Unmatched junction bases numbered 2, after V lost 3 bases and J lost 3 bases.

The gene calls are TRBV29-1 and TRBJ1-2; 7 nucleotides align to TRBD1. This CDR3 is 13 amino acids long. In germline, CDR1 is SQVTM, CDR2 ANQGSEA. V was clipped by 8 bases and J by 1 base; unmatched bases: 7. CDR3 amino acids: CSIRRDSNYGYTF. The DNA for the CDR3 is TGCAGCATTCGGCGGGACAGTAACTATGGCTACACCTTC.

This clone appeared a few times. V gene TRBV18 combines with J gene TRBJ1-1; no definite D call. Germline V gene lookup returns CDR1 KGHSH and CDR2 LQKENI. The CDR3 length is 12 residues. Trimming removed 3 bases at V and 10 bases at J, with 12 bases between. The CDR3 DNA sequence: TGTGCCAGCTCACCTCTAGTCGAGGGAGCTTTCTTT. Residues: CASSPLVEGAFF.

This chain joins TRBV5-6 and TRBJ2-5; 12 bases are shared with TRBD2. V shed 2 bases and J 5 bases; nucleotides not matched to a gene: 7. Germline values: CDR1 SGHDT, CDR2 YYEEEE. The CDR3 sequence is 16 residues long. The CDR3 region is CASSLLTSGSIETQYF. The CDR3 bases are TGTGCCAGCAGCTTATTGACTAGCGGGAGTATTGAGACCCAGTACTTC. Drawing the rest from reference TRBV5-6 and TRBJ2-5, the complete variable domain is DAGVTQSPTHLIKTRGQQVTLRCSPKSGHDTVSWYQQALGQGPQFIFQYYEEEERQRGNFPDRFSGHQFPNYSSELNVNALLLGDSALYLCASSLLTSGSIETQYFGPGTRLLVL.

J is TRBJ1-4 and V is TRBV27; 9 bases are a match to TRBD1. The CDR3 has 22 residues. Looked up from germline, CDR1 is MNHEY and CDR2 is SMNVEV (reference sequence). V lost 6 bases and J lost 3; bases outside the gene matches: 26. The CDR3 DNA is TGTGCCAGCAGAGTCCCGGGACAGGGTCTCAACTCCTCCCCCGCGGCTAATGAAAAACTGTTTTTT. It codes for CASRVPGQGLNSSPAANEKLFF.

The rearrangement uses TRBV19 and TRBJ2-7; 11 nucleotides line up with TRBD2. Germline trimming cut 7 bases from V and 2 bases from J; bases unmatched to any gene: 10. The CDR3 covers 16 residues. CDR1 LNHDA and CDR2 SQIVND come from the germline V gene (reference sequence). CDR3 protein: CASTTRHSGGAYEQYF. In DNA form, the CDR3 reads TGTGCCAGTACCACAAGGCATAGCGGGGGGGCCTACGAGCAGTACTTC.

With regard to this clone: The same CDR3 can be traced to other DNA sequences in this sample. This chain uses TRBV27 with TRBJ2-7; D perhaps matches TRBD1 (5 bases). This CDR3 is 14 amino acids long. Trimming stripped 3 bases from V and 1 base from J, with 10 bases between. The germline V gene has CDR1 MNHEY and CDR2 SMNVEV (reference sequence). The CDR3 DNA sequence: TGTGCCAGCAGTTTGTCAGGGTCTTCCTACGAGCAGTACTTC. Its protein product is CASSLSGSSYEQYF.

V is TRBV19 and J is TRBJ2-5; weak D call: TRBD1 (6 bases). The closer fit of TRBJ2-7 to the DNA end suggests the J call may be wrong. Per germline, CDR1 LNHDA and CDR2 SQIVND (reference sequence). The CDR3 loop spans 17 amino acids. The DNA of the CDR3 is TGTGCCAGTAGTAAGAGCGGCTTTACAGCAGGGGCCTACGAGCAGTACTTC. Protein sequence: CASSKSGFTAGAYEQYF.

CDR3: CASSEYGLAASTDTQYF. The CDR3 DNA sequence: TGTGCCAGCAGTGAATACGGACTAGCGGCTAGCACAGATACGCAGTATTTT. The chain couples TRBV25-1 to TRBJ2-3; 10 bases fit TRBD2. The CDR3 is made up of 17 amino acids. Germline assignment: CDR1 MGHDK and CDR2 SYGVNS. V gave up 0 bases and J gave up 0 bases; unmatched junction bases: 3. Supplemented by reference TRBV25-1 and TRBJ2-3, the full variable domain reads EADIYQTPRYLVIGTGKKITLECSQTMGHDKMYWYQQDPGMELHLIHYSYGVNSTEKGDLSSESTVSRIRTEHFPLTLESARPSHTSQYLCASSEYGLAASTDTQYFGPGTRLTVL.